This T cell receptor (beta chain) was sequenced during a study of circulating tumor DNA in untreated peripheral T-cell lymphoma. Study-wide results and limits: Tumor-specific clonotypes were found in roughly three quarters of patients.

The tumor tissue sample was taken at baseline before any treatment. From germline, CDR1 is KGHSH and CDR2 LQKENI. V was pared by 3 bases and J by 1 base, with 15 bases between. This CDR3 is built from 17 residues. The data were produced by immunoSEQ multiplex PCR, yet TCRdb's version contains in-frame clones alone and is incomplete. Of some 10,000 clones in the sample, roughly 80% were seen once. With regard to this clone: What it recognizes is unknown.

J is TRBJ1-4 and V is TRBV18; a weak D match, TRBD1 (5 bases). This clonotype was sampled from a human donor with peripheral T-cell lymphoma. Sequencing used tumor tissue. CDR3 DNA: TGTGCCAGCTCACCGTCGTGGGCCACAGGAACTAATGAAAAACTGTTTTTT. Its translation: CASSPSWATGTNEKLFF.